This passage covers 14 T cell receptor beta chains from one sample sequenced in a study of T cell repertoires in cytomegalovirus infection. TCRdb fed the reads into MiXCR, producing one record per CDR3 protein. The sample holds 490,000 or so distinct CDR3 sequences, roughly 12% seen once. Source material: PBMCs. The receptor set was obtained from a human donor in good health (CMV status not recorded). Some clones in this sample may be carry-over from other donors' samples.

This clonotype was seen at least ten times. The chain uses TRBV11-2 and TRBJ2-4; the D gene is possibly TRBD1 (6 bases). The CDR3 length is 15 residues. Per the germline V gene, CDR1 is SGHAT and CDR2 is FQNNGV. V was shortened by 4 bases and J by 6 bases, with 16 bases between the two germline ends. Here the CDR3 reads CASSSNRQGRNIQYF. In nucleotides, the CDR3 is TGTGCCAGCAGCTCAAATCGGCAGGGGAGAAACATTCAGTACTTC.

This clonotype was seen repeatedly, ten times or more. The chain has TRBV7-9 and TRBJ1-3; 10 bases are a match to TRBD1. CDR1 and CDR2 (germline): SEHNR, FQNEAQ (reference sequence). This CDR3 has 16 residues. After removal of 5 bases from V and 6 bases from J, the junction contained 10 bases not matched to a gene. CDR3 in amino acids: CASSGRQGARLNTIYF. CDR3 in DNA: TGTGCCAGCAGCGGACGACAGGGGGCGCGTTTAAACACCATATATTTT.

This clonotype was counted between two and nine times. The chain recombines TRBV2 with TRBJ2-4; 10 bases align to TRBD2. J was trimmed by 2 bases and V by 8 bases; bases with no gene match: 9. The CDR3 loop spans 16 amino acids. CDR1 SNHLY and CDR2 FYNNEI come from the germline V gene. CDR3 protein: CASRAPLAGTKNIQYF. In DNA, the CDR3 is TGTGCCAGCCGTGCCCCACTAGCGGGAACCAAAAACATTCAGTACTTC.

Concerning this clonotype: A much larger clone differs from this one at a single base, so this may be a read error. V usage is TRBV15 and J usage is TRBJ1-4; a weak D match, TRBD1 (6 bases). V was shortened by 2 bases and J by 5 bases, with 12 bases between the two germline ends. Per the germline V gene, CDR1 is LNHNV and CDR2 is YYDKDF (reference sequence). The CDR3 extends over 15 amino acids. CDR3 residues: CATSRRGQGNEKLFF. DNA of the CDR3: TGTGCCACCAGCAGACGTGGGCAGGGGAATGAAAAACTGTTTTTT.

This clonotype was seen many times. The chain combines TRBV7-3 with TRBJ2-1; TRBD2 is a possible D gene (6 bases). The CDR3 totals 15 residues. V dropped 5 bases and J dropped 0 bases, with 11 bases sitting between them. Germline lookup yields CDR1 SGHTA and CDR2 FQGTGA. CDR3 region: CASSPSDRSYNEQFF. The CDR3 bases are TGTGCCAGCAGCCCTAGCGATCGCTCCTACAATGAGCAGTTCTTC.

There are a few counts of this clonotype. The V call is TRBV28, the J call TRBJ2-1, with D unclear. CDR1 is MDHEN and CDR2 is SYDVKM in the germline V gene. The CDR3 runs to 13 residues. V lost 4 bases and J lost 2, with 6 bases in between. Written as DNA, the CDR3 is TGTGCCAGCAGTTGGGGTGCCTACAATGAGCAGTTCTTC. Its protein product is CASSWGAYNEQFF. The whole variable domain, remainder taken from reference TRBV28 and TRBJ2-1, is DVKVTQSSRYLVKRTGEKVFLECVQDMDHENMFWYRQDPGLGLRLIYFSYDVKMKEKGDIPEGYSVSREKKERFSLILESASTNQTSMYLCASSWGAYNEQFFGPGTRLTVL.

A note on this clonotype: This may stem from a read error, because a much larger clone lies one nucleotide away. The chain is built from TRBV28 and TRBJ2-1, with 8 bases matching TRBD1. The V and J ends lost 4 bases and 2 bases, in that order; junction bases with no gene match: 19. The CDR3 sequence is 20 residues long. Germline assignment: CDR1 MDHEN and CDR2 SYDVKM. CDR3 amino acids: CASSSKSGQVPGSPYNEQFF. The CDR3 nucleotides are TGTGCCAGCAGTTCTAAATCGGGACAGGTCCCTGGGTCGCCCTACAATGAGCAGTTCTTC.

In this sample, this clonotype turned up many times. The chain links TRBV18 to TRBJ1-1; TRBD1 matches 9 bases. Germline trimming cut 4 bases from V and 6 bases from J; bases unmatched to any gene: 9. This CDR3 contains 15 residues. Germline V gene data show CDR1 as KGHSH and CDR2 as LQKENI. In DNA, the CDR3 is TGTGCCAGCTCACTCTCCGGACAGGGGTCTGCTGAAGCTTTCTTT. Protein: CASSLSGQGSAEAFF.

This clonotype was seen at least ten times. This chain uses TRBV7-3 with TRBJ2-1, with 13 nucleotides matching TRBD2. The CDR3 runs to 14 residues. V shed 5 bases and J 9 bases; nucleotides not matched to a gene: 4. Germline V CDR1 and CDR2: SGHTA, FQGTGA. CDR3 residues: CASSIGTSGTEQFF. The DNA for the CDR3 is TGTGCCAGCAGCATAGGGACTAGCGGGACTGAGCAGTTCTTC.

This clonotype was recorded many times. The genes are TRBV6-1 and TRBJ1-5, with a tentative D call TRBD1 (6 bases). Between the trimmed V and J ends, which lost 3 bases and 5 bases, there was a span of 8 bases. Germline CDR1 is MNHNS and CDR2 is SASEGT. The CDR3 extends over 13 amino acids. The CDR3 nucleotides are TGTGCCAGCAGTGACAGGGGAGATCAGCCCCAGCATTTT. Protein product: CASSDRGDQPQHF.

There are many counts of this clonotype. This chain connects TRBV20-1 to TRBJ2-3; 10 bases map to TRBD2. Trimming took 6 bases from V and 3 from J; bases not matched to a gene: 6. CDR1 and CDR2 (germline): DFQATT, SNEGSKA (reference sequence). The CDR3 totals 14 residues. Here the CDR3 reads CSAVTSGKTDTQYF. CDR3 in DNA: TGCAGTGCCGTTACTAGCGGGAAGACAGATACGCAGTATTTT.

This clonotype was recorded many times. The chain combines TRBV4-2 with TRBJ1-1; D is undetermined. Germline V lookup: CDR1 LGHNA, CDR2 YNFKEQ. This CDR3 has 16 amino acids. Trimming stripped 1 base from V and 0 bases from J, with 12 bases between. This CDR3 is CASSQVLNNLNTEAFF. CDR3 DNA: TGTGCCAGCAGCCAAGTATTAAACAATTTGAACACTGAAGCTTTCTTT.

This clonotype has a handful of counts. V and J are TRBV25-1 and TRBJ2-1, with 10 bases matching TRBD2. Germline loops: CDR1 MGHDK, CDR2 SYGVNS. The CDR3 loop spans 14 amino acids. The J segment lost 4 bases and the V segment lost 5 bases, leaving 2 bases of the junction unmatched. The CDR3 region is CASSQLAGYNEQFF. The CDR3 nucleotides read TGTGCCAGCAGTCAACTAGCGGGATACAATGAGCAGTTCTTC.

This clonotype was observed at least ten times. V usage is TRBV7-3 and J usage is TRBJ2-3; 8 nucleotides line up with TRBD2. Germline V gene lookup returns CDR1 SGHTA and CDR2 FQGTGA. Trimming took 2 bases from V and 4 from J; bases not matched to a gene: 11. This CDR3 contains 17 residues. CDR3 bases: TGTGCCAGCAGCTTAGGTGCGGGTCGGGGGGGCCCAGATACGCAGTATTTT. Its protein product is CASSLGAGRGGPDTQYF.